One T cell receptor (beta chain) is described in this entry. Its antigen is undetermined. The CDR3 extends over 13 amino acids. Per germline, CDR1 SGHVS and CDR2 FNYEAQ. TRB rearrangements were amplified by touch-down multiplex PCR with mixed TRB-A/B primers. TCRdb processed the multiplex PCR reads again and assigns one entry to each CDR3 protein, with no DNA. This sample's table reports some 6,000 distinct CDR3 sequences. This sample is drawn from a study of T cell clusters in autoimmune cytopenias. Study-level background: The median distinct TRB clonotype count was around 2,400 per sample, from a median roughly 55,000 reads. Findings of the study overall: The T cell clusters were defined only in silico, without experimental functional validation.

Each sample's input was roughly 270 ng genomic DNA, roughly 40,000 genome equivalents. The sample consisted of peripheral blood. This chain links TRBV7-6 with TRBJ1-2. The clonotype comes from a human donor with an autoimmune cytopenia or autoimmune hepatitis (not recorded which). The CDR3 protein is CASSGERGSGYTF.